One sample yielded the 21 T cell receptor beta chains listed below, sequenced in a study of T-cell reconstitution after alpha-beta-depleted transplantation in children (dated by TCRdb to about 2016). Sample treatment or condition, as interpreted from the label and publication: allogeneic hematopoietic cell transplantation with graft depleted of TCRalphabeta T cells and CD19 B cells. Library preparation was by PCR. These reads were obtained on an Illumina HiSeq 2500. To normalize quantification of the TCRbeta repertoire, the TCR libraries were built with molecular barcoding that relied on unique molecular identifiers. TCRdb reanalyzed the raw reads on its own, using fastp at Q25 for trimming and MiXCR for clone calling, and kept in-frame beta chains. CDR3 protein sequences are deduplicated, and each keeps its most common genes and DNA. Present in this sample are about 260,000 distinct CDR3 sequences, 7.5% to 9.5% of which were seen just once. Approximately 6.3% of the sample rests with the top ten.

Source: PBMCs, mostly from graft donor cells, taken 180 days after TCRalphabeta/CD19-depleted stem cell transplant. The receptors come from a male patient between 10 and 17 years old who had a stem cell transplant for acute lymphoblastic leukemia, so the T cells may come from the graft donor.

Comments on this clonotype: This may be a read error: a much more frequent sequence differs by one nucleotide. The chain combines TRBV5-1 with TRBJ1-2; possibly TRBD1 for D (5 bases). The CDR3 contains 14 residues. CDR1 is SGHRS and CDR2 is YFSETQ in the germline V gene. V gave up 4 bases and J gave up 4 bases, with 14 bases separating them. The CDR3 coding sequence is TGCGCCAGCAGCCCGGCGGGACCGGTCTATGGCTACACCTTC. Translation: CASSPAGPVYGYTF.

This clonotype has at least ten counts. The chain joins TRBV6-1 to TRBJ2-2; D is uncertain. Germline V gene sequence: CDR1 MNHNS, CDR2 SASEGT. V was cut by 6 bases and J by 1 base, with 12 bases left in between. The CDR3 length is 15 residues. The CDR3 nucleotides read TGTGCCAGCAGCTCCGGTAGACGGAACACCGGGGAGCTGTTTTTT. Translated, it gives CASSSGRRNTGELFF.

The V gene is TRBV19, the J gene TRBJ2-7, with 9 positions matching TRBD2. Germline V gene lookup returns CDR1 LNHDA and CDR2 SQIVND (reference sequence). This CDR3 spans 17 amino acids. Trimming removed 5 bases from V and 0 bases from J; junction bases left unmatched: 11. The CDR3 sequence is CASSSSSGGLYSYEQYF. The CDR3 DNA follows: TGTGCCAGTAGTTCGAGTAGCGGGGGCCTTTACTCCTACGAGCAGTACTTC.

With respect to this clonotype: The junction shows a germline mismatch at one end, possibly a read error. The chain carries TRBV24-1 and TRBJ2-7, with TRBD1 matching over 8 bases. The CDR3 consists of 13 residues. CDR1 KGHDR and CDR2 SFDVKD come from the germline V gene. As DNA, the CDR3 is TGTGCCTCCAGTCTGGGACAGGAGGACGAGCAGTACTTC. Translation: CASSLGQEDEQYF.

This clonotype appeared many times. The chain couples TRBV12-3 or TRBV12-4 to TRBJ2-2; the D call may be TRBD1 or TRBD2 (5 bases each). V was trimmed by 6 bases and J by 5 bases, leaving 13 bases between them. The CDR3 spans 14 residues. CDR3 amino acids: CASSRLGETGELFF. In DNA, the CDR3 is TGTGCCAGCAGCCGATTGGGGGAGACCGGGGAGCTGTTTTTT.

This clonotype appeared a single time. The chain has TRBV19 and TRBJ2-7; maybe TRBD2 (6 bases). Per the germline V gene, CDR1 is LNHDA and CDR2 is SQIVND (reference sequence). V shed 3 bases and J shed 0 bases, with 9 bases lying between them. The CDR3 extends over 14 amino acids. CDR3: CASSISGSSYEQYF. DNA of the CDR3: TGTGCCAGTAGTATTAGCGGCTCCTCCTACGAGCAGTACTTC. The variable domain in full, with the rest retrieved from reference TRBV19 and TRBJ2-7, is DGGITQSPKYLFRKEGQNVTLSCEQNLNHDAMYWYRQDPGQGLRLIYYSQIVNDFQKGDIAEGYSVSREKKESFPLTVTSAQKNPTAFYLCASSISGSSYEQYFGPGTRLTVT.

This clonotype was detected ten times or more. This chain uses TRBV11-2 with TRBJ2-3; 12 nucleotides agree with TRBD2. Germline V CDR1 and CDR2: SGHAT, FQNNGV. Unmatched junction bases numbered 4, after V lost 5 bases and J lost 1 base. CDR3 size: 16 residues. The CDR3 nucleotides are TGTGCCAGCAGCCAGGGACTAGCGGGCCGCACAGATACGCAGTATTTT. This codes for CASSQGLAGRTDTQYF. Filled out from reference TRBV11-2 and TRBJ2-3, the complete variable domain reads EAGVAQSPRYKIIEKRQSVAFWCNPISGHATLYWYQQILGQGPKLLIQFQNNGVVDDSQLPKDRFSAERLKGVDSTLKIQPAKLEDSAVYLCASSQGLAGRTDTQYFGPGTRLTVL.

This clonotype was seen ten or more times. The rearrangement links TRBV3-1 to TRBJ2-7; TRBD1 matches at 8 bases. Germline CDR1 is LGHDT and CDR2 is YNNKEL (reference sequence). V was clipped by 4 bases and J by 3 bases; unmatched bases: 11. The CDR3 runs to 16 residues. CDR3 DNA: TGTGCCAGCAGCCCTTGGACAGGGAAAACCCTCTACGAGCAGTACTTC. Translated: CASSPWTGKTLYEQYF.

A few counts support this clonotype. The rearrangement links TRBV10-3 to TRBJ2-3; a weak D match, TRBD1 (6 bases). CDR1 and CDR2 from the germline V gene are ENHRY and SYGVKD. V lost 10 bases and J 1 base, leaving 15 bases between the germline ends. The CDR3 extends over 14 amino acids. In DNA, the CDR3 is TGTGCCACCAGGGACACCGGTGGCACAGATACGCAGTATTTT. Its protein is CATRDTGGTDTQYF.

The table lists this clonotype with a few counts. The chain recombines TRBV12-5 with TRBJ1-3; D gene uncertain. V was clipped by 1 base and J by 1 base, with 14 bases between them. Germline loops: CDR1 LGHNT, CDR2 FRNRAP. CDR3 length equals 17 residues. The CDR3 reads CASGLELGMRSGNTIYF. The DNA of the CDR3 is TGTGCTAGTGGTTTGGAACTGGGCATGAGATCTGGAAACACCATATATTTT.

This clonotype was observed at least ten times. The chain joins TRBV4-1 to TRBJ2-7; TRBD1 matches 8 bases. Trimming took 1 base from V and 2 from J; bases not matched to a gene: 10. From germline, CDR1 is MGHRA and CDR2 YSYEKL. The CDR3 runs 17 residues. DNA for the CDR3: TGCGCCAGCAGCCAAGTGTGGTACCGGGACAGGCCCTACGAGCAGTACTTC. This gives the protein CASSQVWYRDRPYEQYF.

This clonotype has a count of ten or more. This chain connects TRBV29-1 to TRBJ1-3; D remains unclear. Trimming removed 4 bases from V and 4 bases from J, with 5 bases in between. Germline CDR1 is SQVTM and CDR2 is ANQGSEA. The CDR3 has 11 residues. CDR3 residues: CSVVAGNTIYF. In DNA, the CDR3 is TGCAGCGTTGTAGCAGGAAACACCATATATTTT.

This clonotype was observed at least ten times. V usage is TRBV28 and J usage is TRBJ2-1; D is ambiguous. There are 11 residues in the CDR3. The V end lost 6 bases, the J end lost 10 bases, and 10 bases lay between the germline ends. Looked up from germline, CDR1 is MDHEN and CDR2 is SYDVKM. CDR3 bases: TGTGCCAGCAGCTTCGTGTGGGAGCAGTTCTTC. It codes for CASSFVWEQFF.

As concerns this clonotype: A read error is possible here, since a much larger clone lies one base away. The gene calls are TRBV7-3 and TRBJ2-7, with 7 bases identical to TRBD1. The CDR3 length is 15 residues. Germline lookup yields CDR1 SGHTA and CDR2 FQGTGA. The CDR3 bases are TGTTCCAGCAGCCCCCCCGGACAGGAGTCCTACGAGCAGTACTTC. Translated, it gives CSSSPPGQESYEQYF.

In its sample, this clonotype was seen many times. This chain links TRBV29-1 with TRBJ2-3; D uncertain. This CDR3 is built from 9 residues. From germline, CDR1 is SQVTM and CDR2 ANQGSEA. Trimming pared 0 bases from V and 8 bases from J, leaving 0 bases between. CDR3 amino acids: CSVEDTQYF. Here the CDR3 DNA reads TGCAGCGTTGAAGATACGCAGTATTTT.

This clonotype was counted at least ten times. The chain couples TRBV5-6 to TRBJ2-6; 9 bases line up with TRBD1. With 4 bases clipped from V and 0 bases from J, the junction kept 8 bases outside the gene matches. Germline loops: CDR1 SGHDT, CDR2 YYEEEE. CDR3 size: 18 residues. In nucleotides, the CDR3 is TGTGCCAGCAGCGGTGGGGGACAGGGTTTCTCTGGGGCCAACGTCCTGACTTTC. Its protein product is CASSGGGQGFSGANVLTF.

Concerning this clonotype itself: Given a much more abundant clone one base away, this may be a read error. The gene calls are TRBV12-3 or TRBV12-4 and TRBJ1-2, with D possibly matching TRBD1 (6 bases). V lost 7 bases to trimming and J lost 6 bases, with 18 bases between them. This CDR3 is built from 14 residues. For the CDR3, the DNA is TGTGCCAGCACCACCGCACAGGGTAGCCATGGCTACACCTTC. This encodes CASTTAQGSHGYTF.

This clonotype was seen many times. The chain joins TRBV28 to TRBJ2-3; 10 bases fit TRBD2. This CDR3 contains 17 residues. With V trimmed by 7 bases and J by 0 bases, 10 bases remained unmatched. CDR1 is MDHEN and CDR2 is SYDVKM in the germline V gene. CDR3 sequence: CASKKREGQASTDTQYF. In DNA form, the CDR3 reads TGTGCCAGCAAGAAGCGGGAGGGCCAAGCTAGCACAGATACGCAGTATTTT.

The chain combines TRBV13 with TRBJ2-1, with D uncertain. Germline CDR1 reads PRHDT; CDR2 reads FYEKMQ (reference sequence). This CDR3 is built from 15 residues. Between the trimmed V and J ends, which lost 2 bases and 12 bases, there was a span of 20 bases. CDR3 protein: CASSLRIGPLKWQFF. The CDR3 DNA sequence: TGTGCCAGCAGCTTAAGGATCGGCCCGCTTAAGTGGCAGTTCTTC.

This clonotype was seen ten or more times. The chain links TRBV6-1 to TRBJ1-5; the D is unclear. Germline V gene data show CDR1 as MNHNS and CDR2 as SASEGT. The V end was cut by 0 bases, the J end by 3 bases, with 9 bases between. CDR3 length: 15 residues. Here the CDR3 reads CASSEAKRPNQPQHF. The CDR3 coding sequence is TGTGCCAGCAGTGAAGCGAAGAGACCCAATCAGCCCCAGCATTTT.

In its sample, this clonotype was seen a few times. The CDR3 DNA is TGTGCCAGCAGCTTAAAGAGATACAATGAGCAGTTCTTC. Its translation: CASSLKRYNEQFF. The chain combines TRBV7-6 with TRBJ2-1; D is unclear. The CDR3 covers 13 residues. Per germline, CDR1 SGHVS and CDR2 FNYEAQ. V gave up 2 bases and J gave up 4 bases, with 6 bases separating them.